Below, 2 T cell receptor beta chains from the same sample are listed, as sequenced in a study of shared clonotypes between healthy human individuals. Libraries were prepared by immunoSEQ multiplex PCR; TCRdb keeps only in-frame clonotypes and omits some of them. The sample has some 2,000,000 clones; about 95% are singletons. Naive CD8 cells lacked CD45RO, underwent positive selection for CCR7 and left out terminally differentiated effector memory CD45RA+ cells. The sample was naive CD8+ T cells sorted from blood. The receptors come from a man aged 18 to 35 in good health.

CDR3 DNA sequence: TGTGCCAGCAGCCCTCCAGCCAAAGCCTCCTACAATGAGCAGTTCTTC. The encoded protein is CASSPPAKASYNEQFF. The chain joins TRBV7-9 to TRBJ2-1; no clear D. This CDR3 has 16 residues. The ends were cut back, 5 bases at V and 0 bases at J, with 14 bases in the middle. Looked up from germline, CDR1 is SEHNR and CDR2 is FQNEAQ (reference sequence).

The J gene is TRBJ2-1, the V gene TRBV7-9; perhaps TRBD2 as D (5 bases). CDR3 length: 13 residues. Trimming removed 5 bases from V and 9 bases from J, with 14 bases in between. The germline CDR1 and CDR2 sequences are SEHNR and FQNEAQ (reference sequence). The CDR3 bases are TGTGCCAGCAGCCCGCCCTCTGAGGGTGAGCAGTTCTTC. Its translation: CASSPPSEGEQFF.